The 10 T cell receptor beta chains in this list originate from one sample, sequenced in a study of blood T cells in healthy people across ages. Using a J-beta primer mix together with a sample-barcoded 5' primer, a second PCR was run for roughly 7 to 11 cycles. From the 5' RACE reads, TCRdb called clonotypes with MiXCR, one entry per CDR3 protein. The profile shows 250,000 to 300,000 distinct CDR3 sequences, 25% to 30% of them singletons. Material for sequencing was blood. The receptors come from a woman aged 70-85 years in good health.

This clonotype occurred a few times. J is TRBJ2-4 and V is TRBV28; TRBD1 matches at 7 bases. Looked up from germline, CDR1 is MDHEN and CDR2 is SYDVKM. V shed 7 bases and J 6 bases; nucleotides not matched to a gene: 3. There are 12 residues in the CDR3. The CDR3 DNA sequence: TGTGCCAGCATGAGACAGGGAAACATTCAGTACTTC. Translated, it gives CASMRQGNIQYF.

The rearrangement joins TRBV5-5 to TRBJ1-3; possible D gene TRBD1, 5 bases. The V end lost 4 bases, the J end lost 0 bases, and 11 bases lay between the germline ends. The CDR3 covers 15 residues. CDR1 is SGHKS and CDR2 is YYEKEE in the germline V gene (reference sequence). This CDR3 reads CASSRDSGSGNTIYF. CDR3 sequence (DNA): TGTGCCAGCAGCCGCGACAGCGGCTCTGGAAACACCATATATTTT. The full variable domain, rest sourced from reference TRBV5-5 and TRBJ1-3, is DAGVTQSPTHLIKTRGQQVTLRCSPISGHKSVSWYQQVLGQGPQFIFQYYEKEERGRGNFPDRFSARQFPNYSSELNVNALLLGDSALYLCASSRDSGSGNTIYFGEGSWLTVV.

V usage is TRBV9 and J usage is TRBJ2-3; tentatively, D is TRBD1 (5 bases). V lost 0 bases and J 4 bases, leaving 6 bases between the germline ends. Germline assignment: CDR1 SGDLS and CDR2 YYNGEE. The length of the CDR3 is 13 residues. In nucleotides, the CDR3 is TGTGCCAGCAGCGTAGGACAGCCAGATACGCAGTATTTT. It codes for CASSVGQPDTQYF.

The genes are TRBV4-1 and TRBJ2-5, with 7 bases matching TRBD2. J gave up 5 bases and V 1 base, and 4 bases lay outside the gene matches. The CDR3 spans 14 residues. The V gene's germline CDR1 is MGHRA and CDR2 YSYEKL. This CDR3 reads CASSQGGSHETQYF. DNA for the CDR3: TGCGCCAGCAGCCAAGGCGGGAGCCATGAGACCCAGTACTTC.

This clonotype was detected many times. The rearrangement uses TRBV4-1 and TRBJ2-7; 8 nucleotides agree with TRBD2. Germline V CDR1 and CDR2: MGHRA, YSYEKL. The CDR3 contains 15 residues. V lost 0 bases, J lost 2 bases, and 3 bases stayed unmatched. The CDR3 DNA reads as TGCGCCAGCAGCCAAGATACTAGCGGAGCCTACGAGCAGTACTTC. Translated, it gives CASSQDTSGAYEQYF.

The chain employs TRBV18 and TRBJ2-3, with 7 bases lining up with TRBD1. V trimming: 6 bases; J trimming: 2 bases; junction bases outside the gene matches: 8. Germline-derived CDR1 and CDR2 are KGHSH and LQKENI. The CDR3 loop spans 15 amino acids. The CDR3 region has the DNA TGTGCCAGCTCCCGTGCGACAGGGACCACAGATACGCAGTATTTT. It yields the protein CASSRATGTTDTQYF.

This clonotype has a handful of counts. This chain links TRBV29-1 with TRBJ2-7; D may be TRBD2 (6 bases). The germline CDR1 and CDR2 sequences are SQVTM and ANQGSEA. This CDR3 contains 13 residues. Trimming removed 6 bases from V and 2 bases from J, with 14 bases in between. CDR3 region: CSVVTRLAYEQYF. The CDR3 nucleotides are TGCAGCGTCGTTACCCGACTAGCCTACGAGCAGTACTTC.

The genes are TRBV20-1 and TRBJ1-1; D gene ambiguous. Looked up from germline, CDR1 is DFQATT and CDR2 is SNEGSKA (reference sequence). The CDR3 loop spans 16 amino acids. The V end was cut by 1 base, the J end by 5 bases, with 20 bases between. For the CDR3, the DNA is TGCAGTGCTAGAGCCCAAGGGAACCTCGGACGTACTGAAGCTTTCTTT. Amino acid sequence: CSARAQGNLGRTEAFF.

This chain links TRBV4-2 with TRBJ2-5; 8 nucleotides align to TRBD2. The ends lost 0 bases at V and 11 bases at J; junction bases unmatched: 14. The CDR3 length is 16 residues. Per germline, CDR1 LGHNA and CDR2 YNFKEQ. The DNA of the CDR3 is TGTGCCAGCAGCCAAGATAGGGGCGGGGGGAGTATTGAGCAGTACTTC. Protein: CASSQDRGGGSIEQYF.

This clonotype was recorded many times. DNA for the CDR3: TGTGCCAGCAGTGGGACTAGCGGGAAGTATGAGCAGTTCTTC. Translated: CASSGTSGKYEQFF. The chain is built from TRBV28 and TRBJ2-5; 13 bases are shared with TRBD2. Near its end, the DNA agrees better with TRBJ2-1, so the J call may be wrong. CDR1 and CDR2 (germline): MDHEN, SYDVKM. This CDR3 has 14 residues.